The rows below give T cell receptor beta chains drawn from one sample of a study of T cells in narcolepsy. The assay was immunoSEQ multiplex PCR, and TCRdb's table has in-frame clones only and misses some. Among 27,000 or so clones listed, roughly 86% were seen once. Sample: CD45RA- memory CD4+ T cells from PBMCs. The receptors originated from a human donor with narcolepsy. Both conserved end residues are part of each CDR3. Each record gives: CDR3 protein, J gene, V gene, clone size. Size is omitted from some rows. Given values are once, few, many or a class for expanded clones.

cdr3_aa: CASSIPGWRGYTF
j_call: TRBJ1-2
v_call: TRBV19
clone_size: -

cdr3_aa: CASSTNQGPYGYTF
j_call: TRBJ1-2
v_call: TRBV7-2
clone_size: -

cdr3_aa: CASSQPGQRAGYGYTF
j_call: TRBJ1-2
v_call: TRBV6-6
clone_size: -

cdr3_aa: CASKLSGATNEKLFF
j_call: TRBJ1-4
v_call: TRBV19
clone_size: -

cdr3_aa: CASSLVRGGGNTGELFF
j_call: TRBJ2-2
v_call: TRBV2
clone_size: few

cdr3_aa: CASSLLSGQSSYNSPLHF
j_call: TRBJ1-6
v_call: TRBV5-8
clone_size: few

cdr3_aa: CASRSGSGNTIYF
j_call: TRBJ1-3
v_call: TRBV6-1
clone_size: -

cdr3_aa: CASIKGGSSIGSYNEQFF
j_call: TRBJ2-1
v_call: TRBV7-6
clone_size: few

cdr3_aa: CASSTHGTLDNEQFF
j_call: TRBJ2-1
v_call: TRBV11-1
clone_size: -

cdr3_aa: CASTRDRINNEQFF
j_call: TRBJ2-1
v_call: TRBV28
clone_size: -

cdr3_aa: CASSYGAGQETQYF
j_call: TRBJ2-5
v_call: TRBV7-2
clone_size: -

cdr3_aa: CASSRDSYNSPLHF
j_call: TRBJ1-6
v_call: TRBV10-2
clone_size: once

cdr3_aa: CASRVRTANTGELFF
j_call: TRBJ2-2
v_call: TRBV5-1
clone_size: -

cdr3_aa: CASSLDSPEPTDTQYF
j_call: TRBJ2-3
v_call: TRBV5-1
clone_size: -

cdr3_aa: CASSPGGGLAVNEQFF
j_call: TRBJ2-1
v_call: TRBV7-9
clone_size: -

cdr3_aa: CASSGSGGDQPQHF
j_call: TRBJ1-5
v_call: TRBV2
clone_size: -

cdr3_aa: CASSPPPSGGLTEAFF
j_call: TRBJ1-1
v_call: TRBV18
clone_size: -

cdr3_aa: CASSPPGVPGNTIYF
j_call: TRBJ1-3
v_call: TRBV18
clone_size: -

cdr3_aa: CASSLGQGADGYTF
j_call: TRBJ1-2
v_call: TRBV7-6
clone_size: -

cdr3_aa: CSASSPYGYTF
j_call: TRBJ1-2
v_call: TRBV20-1
clone_size: -

cdr3_aa: CASSTRTGGFIDGYTF
j_call: TRBJ1-2
v_call: TRBV5-1
clone_size: -

cdr3_aa: CASSIRARTDTQYF
j_call: TRBJ2-3
v_call: TRBV19
clone_size: -

cdr3_aa: CASSREQRNEKLFF
j_call: TRBJ1-4
v_call: TRBV6-6
clone_size: few

cdr3_aa: CASSGTSGVYEQYF
j_call: TRBJ2-7
v_call: TRBV6-4
clone_size: once

cdr3_aa: CASRFTGAGGRTDTQYF
j_call: TRBJ2-3
v_call: TRBV28
clone_size: -

cdr3_aa: CASSSRAGTMNTEAFF
j_call: TRBJ1-1
v_call: TRBV7-2
clone_size: -

cdr3_aa: CASSKLPGQGLYEQYF
j_call: TRBJ2-7
v_call: TRBV19
clone_size: -

cdr3_aa: CASSISGRMGDEQYF
j_call: TRBJ2-7
v_call: TRBV5-1
clone_size: -

cdr3_aa: CASSLVGGSSYNEQFF
j_call: TRBJ2-1
v_call: TRBV5-6
clone_size: -

cdr3_aa: CATSSPGGGYNQPQHF
j_call: TRBJ1-5
v_call: TRBV15
clone_size: -

cdr3_aa: CASTLGGQETQYF
j_call: TRBJ2-5
v_call: TRBV2
clone_size: -

cdr3_aa: CASSRSRGSQPQHF
j_call: TRBJ1-5
v_call: TRBV27
clone_size: -

cdr3_aa: CASSQGRSYGYTF
j_call: TRBJ1-2
v_call: TRBV4-1
clone_size: -

cdr3_aa: CASSLGGATGDYGYTF
j_call: TRBJ1-2
v_call: TRBV5-1
clone_size: -

cdr3_aa: CASKLLSYNEQFF
j_call: TRBJ2-1
v_call: TRBV28
clone_size: -

cdr3_aa: CASGPTGNTEAFF
j_call: TRBJ1-1
v_call: TRBV7-8
clone_size: -

cdr3_aa: CASSPGTPNSGNTIYF
j_call: TRBJ1-3
v_call: TRBV5-1
clone_size: -

cdr3_aa: CASSPTGFDYGYTF
j_call: TRBJ1-2
v_call: TRBV27
clone_size: few

cdr3_aa: CASSAIGTRFSEQFF
j_call: TRBJ2-1
v_call: TRBV9
clone_size: -

cdr3_aa: CASSLGVSSTDTQYF
j_call: TRBJ2-3
v_call: TRBV7-7
clone_size: once

cdr3_aa: CASSSSEGKRRGGRFHNEQFF
j_call: TRBJ2-1
v_call: TRBV4-1
clone_size: few

cdr3_aa: CASRPGQGRTEAFF
j_call: TRBJ1-1
v_call: TRBV6-1
clone_size: -

cdr3_aa: CASSLLGQGNSPLHF
j_call: TRBJ1-6
v_call: TRBV5-6
clone_size: few